This TCR beta chain was obtained from a study of T cells in narcolepsy. Study background: Patients with NT1 or NT2 and healthy control donors were enrolled. Points from the study as a whole: Blood of same and different patients, but not healthy controls, reportedly held recurring autoreactive clonotypes. Same-patient CSF and blood CD4+ T cell clonotypes included HCRT-specific and TRIB2-specific autoreactive ones. Some memory CD4+ repertoires had no autoreactive clone sequences.

Notes on this clone: Its antigen is currently unknown.

The method was immunoSEQ multiplex PCR; TCRdb's version includes in-frame clones alone and lacks a portion of them. The sample records some 34,000 clones, almost 90% being singletons. This CDR3 has 18 residues. V is TRBV21-1 and J is TRBJ1-3; the table names TRBD1, a call not compared with the DNA. TRBV21-1 counts as a pseudogene. Sequenced: CD45RA- memory CD4+ T cells from PBMCs. This sequence was found in a human donor with narcolepsy. CDR3 in amino acids: CASLGGGRIHPCGNTIYF. In DNA form, the CDR3 reads TGTGCCAGCCTCGGAGGGGGCAGGATCCATCCCTGTGGAAACACCATATATTTT.